Below, 21 T cell receptor beta chains from the same sample are listed, as sequenced in a study of human T cells and chemical hapten exposure. TCRdb reanalysed the RACE reads using MiXCR and keeps one entry per CDR3 protein. This table has a few hundred thousand distinct CDR3 sequences, just under 8% appearing once. Time point here: pre-sensitization, week 0. The treatment is: therapeutic diphenylcyclopropenone sensitization with weekly scalp DPC. The sequencing used whole blood, collected in connection with sensitization to the hapten diphenylcyclopropenone (DPC). The receptors here all came from a man younger than 35 with alopecia areata. Some clones in this sample may be carry-over from other donors' samples.

This clonotype was recorded a few times. V usage is TRBV18 and J usage is TRBJ2-4, with D perhaps matching TRBD2 (5 bases). V lost 4 bases to trimming and J lost 0 bases, with 16 bases between them. Per germline, CDR1 KGHSH and CDR2 LQKENI. This CDR3 comprises 17 residues. The CDR3 coding sequence is TGTGCCAGCTCACAGACCGAGGGCAAGCTAGCCAAAAACATTCAGTACTTC. It specifies CASSQTEGKLAKNIQYF.

The chain uses TRBV7-2 and TRBJ1-2; 7 nucleotides align to TRBD1. V gave up 1 base and J gave up 7 bases; unmatched junction bases: 9. Germline CDR1 and CDR2: SGHTA and FQGNSA. This CDR3 spans 15 amino acids. The CDR3 reads CASSLGGTTGFGYTF. The CDR3 bases are TGTGCCAGCAGCTTAGGGGGGACGACAGGGTTTGGCTACACCTTC.

This clonotype has more than one count but fewer than ten. The chain couples TRBV7-2 to TRBJ1-5, with D maybe TRBD1 (5 bases). The CDR3 is 15 residues long. Looked up from germline, CDR1 is SGHTA and CDR2 is FQGNSA. V shed 3 bases and J shed 7 bases, with 16 bases lying between them. The CDR3 DNA reads TGTGCCAGCAGCTTCACGTCTGGGGCACACCAGCCCCAGCATTTT. Residues: CASSFTSGAHQPQHF.

In this sample, this clonotype turned up a few times. The J gene is TRBJ2-1, the V gene TRBV14; no clear D gene. Germline V CDR1 and CDR2: SGHDN, FVKESK. The CDR3 has 14 amino acids. The V and J ends lost 3 bases and 13 bases respectively, with 19 bases between them. The CDR3 nucleotides are TGTGCCAGCAGCCATCTTGGGCATAGTGATTCCCAGTTCTTC. The encoded protein is CASSHLGHSDSQFF. The full variable domain, its missing parts supplied by reference TRBV14 and TRBJ2-1, is EAGVTQFPSHSVIEKGQTVTLRCDPISGHDNLYWYRRVMGKEIKFLLHFVKESKQDESGMPNNRFLAERTGGTYSTLKVQPAELEDSGVYFCASSHLGHSDSQFFGPGTRLTVL.

The rearrangement uses TRBV3-1 and TRBJ2-5; 7 bases map to TRBD1. The CDR3 runs 19 residues. J was trimmed by 3 bases and V by 0 bases; bases with no gene match: 16. The V gene's germline CDR1 is LGHDT and CDR2 YNNKEL (reference sequence). The CDR3, as DNA: TGTGCCAGCAGCCAAGATGCTGGGGACAGCCCTTTCCCCGAAGAGACCCAGTACTTC. It is translated as CASSQDAGDSPFPEETQYF.

The rearrangement uses TRBV2 and TRBJ2-1, with 8 bases that match TRBD2. The CDR3 runs to 15 residues. Looked up from germline, CDR1 is SNHLY and CDR2 is FYNNEI. V lost 6 bases to trimming and J lost 6 bases; unmatched junction nucleotides: 10. The CDR3 loop reads CASREEAGAFNEQFF. Here the CDR3 DNA reads TGTGCCAGCAGGGAGGAAGCGGGGGCCTTCAATGAGCAGTTCTTC.

The sample holds a few counts of this clonotype. The V and J genes are TRBV5-1 and TRBJ2-5; 7 bases are a match to TRBD2. The ends lost 4 bases at V and 6 bases at J; junction bases unmatched: 9. CDR3 length: 14 residues. Germline CDR1 is SGHRS and CDR2 is YFSETQ. CDR3 sequence reads: CASSPGLDKQTQYF. For the CDR3, the DNA is TGCGCCAGCAGCCCCGGACTAGATAAACAGACCCAGTACTTC.

The chain has TRBV10-2 and TRBJ2-1; D possibly corresponds to TRBD1 (7 bases). CDR3 length: 12 amino acids. From germline, CDR1 is WSHSY and CDR2 SAAADI. Trimming took off 6 bases at V and 10 bases at J, with 13 bases between the two ends. The CDR3 reads CASSSGGWEQFF. The CDR3 DNA follows: TGCGCCAGCAGCTCAGGGGGGTGGGAGCAGTTCTTC.

This clonotype was counted only a few times. The CDR3 coding sequence is TGTGCCATCAGAGACACGTCCTACGAGCAGTACTTC. It is translated as CAIRDTSYEQYF. J is TRBJ2-7 and V is TRBV10-3; D is undetermined. CDR3 length equals 12 residues. Germline CDR1 ENHRY, CDR2 SYGVKD. The V and J ends lost 6 bases and 1 base respectively, with 7 bases between them.

This clonotype occurred a few times. V gene TRBV11-2 combines with J gene TRBJ1-1; 7 positions agree with TRBD1. V shed 2 bases and J 11 bases; nucleotides not matched to a gene: 8. The CDR3 spans 13 residues. The germline CDR1 and CDR2 sequences are SGHAT and FQNNGV. CDR3 sequence reads: CASSLREGARAFF. CDR3 DNA sequence: TGTGCCAGCAGCTTAAGGGAGGGGGCTCGGGCTTTCTTT.

This clonotype came up a few times. The chain is built from TRBV6-5 and TRBJ2-5, with no clear D. Germline lookup yields CDR1 MNHEY and CDR2 SVGAGI. Deletions cut 0 bases from V and 2 bases from J, with 7 bases between. The CDR3 is made up of 14 amino acids. CDR3: CASSYSDFQETQYF. The CDR3 coding sequence is TGTGCCAGCAGTTACTCAGACTTTCAAGAGACCCAGTACTTC.

This clonotype was found a few times. The rearrangement joins TRBV27 to TRBJ2-2; a possible D gene is TRBD1 (6 bases). Trimming stripped 4 bases from V and 5 bases from J, with 14 bases between. CDR3 length equals 15 residues. CDR1 MNHEY and CDR2 SMNVEV come from the germline V gene (reference sequence). CDR3 sequence reads: CASSSQTGKTGELFF. CDR3 coding DNA: TGTGCCAGCAGTTCCCAGACAGGAAAGACCGGGGAGCTGTTTTTT.

There are a few counts of this clonotype. This chain uses TRBV10-3 with TRBJ2-1; 8 bases agree with TRBD1. Germline V gene data show CDR1 as ENHRY and CDR2 as SYGVKD. Trimming removed 3 bases from V and 4 bases from J; junction bases left unmatched: 5. The CDR3 length is 15 residues. The CDR3 coding sequence is TGTGCCATCAGTGAAGACAGGGGCGAGTACAATGAGCAGTTCTTC. Translating gives CAISEDRGEYNEQFF.

This chain connects TRBV5-1 to TRBJ1-5; weak D call: TRBD1 (5 bases). The CDR3 is 14 amino acids. V lost 1 base and J lost 2, with 7 bases in between. Germline V CDR1 and CDR2: SGHRS, YFSETQ. The CDR3 protein is CASSLMGGNQPQHF. DNA for the CDR3: TGCGCCAGCAGCTTGATGGGGGGCAATCAGCCCCAGCATTTT.

This clonotype was detected many times. The chain combines TRBV3-1 with TRBJ2-7; the D is unclear. Germline V lookup: CDR1 LGHDT, CDR2 YNNKEL (reference sequence). V lost 2 bases and J 3 bases, leaving 5 bases between the germline ends. The CDR3 runs to 12 residues. The chain's CDR3 is CASSQSRYEQYF. CDR3 sequence (DNA): TGTGCCAGCAGCCAAAGCCGCTACGAGCAGTACTTC.

On this clonotype itself: The junction departs from the called germline gene at one end, perhaps through a read error. The chain couples TRBV11-2 to TRBJ2-1; TRBD1 aligns across 8 bases. The germline V gene has CDR1 SGHAT and CDR2 FQNNGV. The CDR3 length is 17 residues. CDR3 region: CASSLDRGRRSYNEEFF. The CDR3 DNA sequence: TGTGCCAGCAGCTTAGACAGGGGGCGACGCTCCTACAATGAGGAGTTCTTC. Full variable domain (rest looked up from reference TRBV11-2 and TRBJ2-1): EAGVAQSPRYKIIEKRQSVAFWCNPISGHATLYWYQQILGQGPKLLIQFQNNGVVDDSQLPKDRFSAERLKGVDSTLKIQPAKLEDSAVYLCASSLDRGRRSYNEEFFGPGTRLTVL.

As to this clonotype: One base away lies a much larger clone, so this may be a sequencing read error. The genes are TRBV20-1 and TRBJ1-2; 7 bases fit TRBD1. Unmatched junction bases numbered 10, after V lost 5 bases and J lost 7 bases. Germline CDR1 reads DFQATT; CDR2 reads SNEGSKA (reference sequence). This CDR3 is built from 13 residues. The CDR3 loop is CSALQGRGFGYTF. The CDR3 DNA sequence: TGCAGTGCTTTACAGGGGCGCGGCTTTGGCTACACCTTC.

The genes are TRBV4-1 and TRBJ2-1; the D gene could be TRBD1 or TRBD2 (5 bases each). Per the germline V gene, CDR1 is MGHRA and CDR2 is YSYEKL. V lost 4 bases, J lost 4 bases, and 14 bases lay in between. The CDR3 has 15 residues. The DNA for the CDR3 is TGCGCCAGCAGCCCGTTGGGACGCCTATACAATGAGCAGTTCTTC. Translation gives CASSPLGRLYNEQFF.

This clonotype was observed a few times. The chain couples TRBV7-8 to TRBJ1-5; D not certain. The V gene's germline CDR1 is SGHVS and CDR2 FQNEAQ. The CDR3 runs to 16 residues. V lost 3 bases and J lost 5, with 17 bases in between. CDR3 DNA sequence: TGTGCCAGCAGCTTTTTGGCTCGGACGGTCGATCAGCCCCAGCATTTT. This translates into CASSFLARTVDQPQHF. Combining the CDR3 with reference TRBV7-8 and TRBJ1-5 gives the whole variable domain GAGVSQSPRYKVAKRGQDVALRCDPISGHVSLFWYQQALGQGPEFLTYFQNEAQLDKSGLPSDRFFAERPEGSVSTLKIQRTQQEDSAVYLCASSFLARTVDQPQHFGDGTRLSIL.

This clonotype was seen a few times. V gene TRBV7-9 combines with J gene TRBJ1-5; perhaps TRBD1 as D (6 bases). The V gene lost 3 bases and the J gene lost 4 bases, with 10 bases spanning the gap. The length of the CDR3 is 14 residues. CDR1 SEHNR and CDR2 FQNEAQ come from the germline V gene (reference sequence). This CDR3 is CASSFGTPNQPQHF. The DNA for the CDR3 is TGTGCCAGCAGCTTTGGGACACCTAATCAGCCCCAGCATTTT.

The chain links TRBV5-5 to TRBJ1-5, with no clear D. V was cut by 4 bases and J by 7 bases, with 18 bases left in between. Germline V CDR1 and CDR2: SGHKS, YYEKEE (reference sequence). The CDR3 covers 15 residues. This CDR3 reads CASSTPGGRGQPQHF. The CDR3 nucleotides read TGTGCCAGCAGCACCCCGGGAGGCCGCGGGCAGCCCCAGCATTTT.